This T cell receptor beta chain was observed in a study of shared clonotypes between healthy human individuals. For the study at large: For every donor, three CD4 naive, three CD4 memory, two CD8 naive and one CD8 memory plates were used. General study findings and limits: Non-shared clonotypes had lower generation probabilities than those shared by all four donors. Rarefaction showed that sequencing of sorted subsets was incomplete (despite large depth). Several donors held roughly 5% of naive CD4 clonotypes in common.

Naive CD8 populations comprised CD45RO-negative cells positively selected for CCR7, excluding terminally differentiated effector memory CD45RA+ cells. Produced via immunoSEQ multiplex PCR; TCRdb's table is partial and in-frame only. The repertoire has about 820,000 clones, 80% to 95% of them found once; the top ten carry nearly 25%. To note about this clone: The antigen remains undetermined.

The CDR3 sequence is 15 residues long. The germline CDR1 and CDR2 sequences are MGHRA and YSYEKL. Deletions cut 0 bases from V and 5 bases from J, with 13 bases between. This clonotype was sampled from a man younger than 40 in good health. J is TRBJ2-5 and V is TRBV4-1; tentative D call: TRBD1 (5 bases). The sequencing input was naive CD8+ T cells sorted from blood. CDR3 residues: CASSQDRTSGETQYF. CDR3 DNA: TGCGCCAGCAGCCAAGATAGAACCTCAGGGGAGACCCAGTACTTC.